Listed below are T cell receptor beta chains from one sample, sequenced in a study of a mutant IDH1 vaccine in newly diagnosed glioma. These receptors' targets are unknown. Assay used: immunoSEQ multiplex PCR; TCRdb lists only in-frame clones, some missing. Counted here are around 60,000 clones, about 88% occurring once; the ten biggest clones make up approximately 9.5%. The sequences come from PBMCs, collected from a glioma patient whose treatment included an IDH1 peptide vaccine. Receptors originate from a woman in her 50s with glioma. The CDR3 runs from the conserved cysteine through the conserved F or W. D genes are given only for firm matches. Not all rows give a size; the values are once, few, many and, for expanded clones, a class.

CDR3 length	clone size	V gene	J gene	D gene	CDR3 protein	CDR3 DNA
13	-	TRBV7-8	TRBJ2-5	TRBD2	CASSLTSGETQYF	TGTGCCAGCAGCTTGACTAGCGGGGAGACCCAGTACTTC
14	-	TRBV5-8	TRBJ2-7	-	CASSSTKFSYEQYF	TGTGCCAGCAGCTCTACCAAGTTTTCCTACGAGCAGTACTTC
18	-	TRBV19	TRBJ1-6	-	CASNPSVRGRGYNSPLHF	TGTGCCAGTAATCCTTCCGTCCGGGGGCGCGGCTATAATTCACCCCTCCACTTT
15	-	TRBV7-2	TRBJ1-1	-	CASSPQQGLNTEAFF	TGTGCCAGCAGCCCCCAACAGGGCCTGAACACTGAAGCTTTCTTT
13	-	TRBV9	TRBJ2-3	-	CASSLGPPDTQYF	TGTGCCAGCAGTCTCGGGCCCCCAGATACGCAGTATTTT
15	-	TRBV15	TRBJ2-5	TRBD2	CATSSGLAPGETQYF	TGTGCCACCAGCAGCGGACTAGCCCCGGGGGAGACCCAGTACTTC
13	few	TRBV19	TRBJ1-5	TRBD1	CAIDRGQDQPQHF	TGTGCCATCGACAGGGGGCAGGACCAGCCCCAGCATTTT
16	-	TRBV29-1	TRBJ2-5	TRBD2	CSVRGLAGASGETQYF	TGCAGCGTCCGAGGACTAGCGGGGGCCTCAGGGGAGACCCAGTACTTC
13	few	TRBV7-9	TRBJ2-7	-	CASSPIAAYEQYF	TGTGCCAGCAGCCCGATAGCTGCCTACGAGCAGTACTTC
13	-	TRBV30	TRBJ1-1	-	CAWEGQIGTEAFF	TGTGCCTGGGAAGGACAGATAGGCACTGAAGCTTTCTTT
13	-	TRBV5-6	TRBJ1-1	-	CASRAGVNTEAFF	TGTGCCAGCAGAGCCGGTGTGAACACTGAAGCTTTCTTT
17	-	TRBV10-3	TRBJ1-2	TRBD1	CATQLMPGQGLSHGYTF	TGTGCCACTCAACTAATGCCGGGACAGGGTCTTAGCCATGGCTACACCTTC
15	-	TRBV7-9	TRBJ2-7	TRBD1	CASSLTGAVSYEQYF	TGTGCCAGCAGCTTGACAGGGGCCGTCTCCTACGAGCAGTACTTC
12	-	TRBV16	TRBJ2-3	-	CASGPQGYTQYF	TGTGCCAGCGGGCCCCAGGGGTATACGCAGTATTTT
15	few	TRBV9	TRBJ1-1	TRBD1	CASSVGTGYNTEAFF	TGTGCCAGCAGCGTGGGGACAGGGTATAACACTGAAGCTTTCTTT
17	-	TRBV5-6	TRBJ2-6	-	CASSLGAGAPGANVLTF	TGTGCCAGCAGCTTGGGGGCCGGGGCCCCTGGGGCCAACGTCCTGACTTTC
16	once	TRBV19	TRBJ2-5	TRBD2	CASSLGLAGGQETQYF	TGTGCCAGTAGCCTGGGACTAGCGGGGGGTCAGGAGACCCAGTACTTC
9	-	TRBV29-1	TRBJ2-7	-	CSGGPGSDF	TGCAGCGGCGGGCCCGGCAGCGACTTC
14	few	TRBV18	TRBJ1-3	-	CASSPGASGNTIYF	TGTGCCAGCTCACCTGGAGCCTCTGGAAACACCATATATTTT
14	-	TRBV6-6	TRBJ1-1	-	CASRGESETTEAFF	TGTGCCAGCAGGGGGGAGAGTGAGACCACTGAAGCTTTCTTT
11	-	TRBV7-8	TRBJ2-5	-	CASSLQETQYF	TGTGCCAGCAGCTTACAAGAGACCCAGTACTTC
12	-	TRBV5-6	TRBJ2-2	-	CASTYYTGELFF	TGTGCCAGCACTTATTACACCGGGGAGCTGTTTTTT
14	-	TRBV4-2	TRBJ1-1	-	CASSQRTGSTEAFF	TGTGCCAGCAGCCAGAGGACGGGGAGCACTGAAGCTTTCTTT
11	-	TRBV20-1	TRBJ1-2	-	CSAGHDYGYTF	TGCAGTGCAGGACACGACTATGGCTACACCTTC
16	-	TRBV6-5	TRBJ1-2	-	CASSYLHGGGFYGYTF	TGTGCCAGCAGTTACCTTCACGGGGGGGGATTCTATGGCTACACCTTC
16	-	TRBV14	TRBJ2-7	TRBD2	CASSPILAGESYEQYF	TGTGCCAGCAGCCCAATACTAGCGGGGGAATCCTACGAGCAGTACTTC
11	-	TRBV19	TRBJ1-1	-	CASSRGTEAFF	TGTGCCAGTAGTCGGGGAACTGAAGCTTTCTTT
16	-	TRBV6-6	TRBJ1-3	TRBD1	CASSPGQGTSGNTIYF	TGTGCCAGCAGTCCGGGACAGGGGACGTCTGGAAACACCATATATTTT
15	-	TRBV6-5	TRBJ1-5	-	CASRRQHYSNQPQHF	TGTGCCAGCAGGAGGCAGCATTATAGCAATCAGCCCCAGCATTTT
12	-	TRBV10-3	TRBJ2-1	-	CAISDLGNEQFF	TGTGCCATCAGTGATTTGGGCAATGAGCAGTTCTTC
16	-	TRBV11-3	TRBJ1-3	TRBD1	CASSSRQGVSGNTIYF	TGTGCCAGCAGCTCTCGACAGGGGGTCTCTGGAAACACCATATATTTT
13	-	TRBV6-1	TRBJ2-7	-	CASSEGRGRDHDF	TGTGCCAGCAGTGAAGGACGCGGCCGGGACCACGACTTC
16	once	TRBV19	TRBJ1-6	-	CASSIGGSSYNSPLHF	TGTGCCAGTAGTATCGGGGGTAGCTCCTATAATTCACCCCTCCACTTT
15	-	TRBV7-2	TRBJ1-2	TRBD1	CASSLEPTGDYGYTF	TGTGCCAGCAGCTTAGAACCGACAGGGGACTATGGCTACACCTTC
12	-	TRBV10-1	TRBJ2-3	-	CASSESGGPQYF	TGCGCCAGCAGTGAGTCTGGAGGCCCGCAGTATTTT
14	-	TRBV5-1	TRBJ1-1	TRBD1	CASSLNRGRTEAFF	TGCGCCAGCAGCCTCAACAGGGGAAGGACTGAAGCTTTCTTT
14	-	TRBV10-3	TRBJ1-4	-	CAISGGRLDEKLFF	TGTGCCATCAGTGGGGGGAGGCTCGATGAAAAACTGTTTTTT
15	-	TRBV10-3	TRBJ2-7	TRBD2	CAISESGGGAYEQYF	TGTGCCATCAGTGAGTCCGGCGGGGGGGCCTACGAGCAGTACTTC
12	-	TRBV6-1	TRBJ1-2	-	CASSEASYGYTF	TGTGCCAGCAGTGAAGCGTCTTATGGCTACACCTTC
13	-	TRBV6-1	TRBJ2-3	-	CASTVSITDTQYF	TGTGCCAGCACAGTCTCAATCACAGATACGCAGTATTTT
15	-	TRBV29-1	TRBJ1-2	TRBD1	CSVSGTGGASYGYTF	TGCAGCGTTTCCGGGACAGGGGGCGCGAGCTATGGCTACACCTTC